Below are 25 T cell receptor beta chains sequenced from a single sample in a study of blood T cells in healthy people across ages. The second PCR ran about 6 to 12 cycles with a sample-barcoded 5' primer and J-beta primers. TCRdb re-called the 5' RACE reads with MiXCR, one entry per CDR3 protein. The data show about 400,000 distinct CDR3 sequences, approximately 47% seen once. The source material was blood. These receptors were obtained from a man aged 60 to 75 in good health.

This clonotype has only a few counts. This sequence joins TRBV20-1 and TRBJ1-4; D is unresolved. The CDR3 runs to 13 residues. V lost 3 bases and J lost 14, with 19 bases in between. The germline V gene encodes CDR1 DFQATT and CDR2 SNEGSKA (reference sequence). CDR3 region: CSASSYMGRPLFF. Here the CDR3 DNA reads TGCAGTGCTAGCTCCTATATGGGGAGACCTCTGTTTTTT.

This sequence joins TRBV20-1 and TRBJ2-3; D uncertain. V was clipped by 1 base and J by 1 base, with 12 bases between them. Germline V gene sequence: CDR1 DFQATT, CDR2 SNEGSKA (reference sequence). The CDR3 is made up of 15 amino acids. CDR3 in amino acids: CSARGPFGGTDTQYF. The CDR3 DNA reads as TGCAGTGCTAGAGGGCCCTTCGGTGGCACAGATACGCAGTATTTT.

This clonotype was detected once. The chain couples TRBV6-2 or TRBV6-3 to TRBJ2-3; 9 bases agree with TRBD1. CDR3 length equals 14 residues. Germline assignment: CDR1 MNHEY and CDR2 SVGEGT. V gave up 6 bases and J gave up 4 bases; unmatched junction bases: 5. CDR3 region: CASRTNRGPDTQYF. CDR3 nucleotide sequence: TGTGCCAGCAGAACGAACAGGGGGCCAGATACGCAGTATTTT.

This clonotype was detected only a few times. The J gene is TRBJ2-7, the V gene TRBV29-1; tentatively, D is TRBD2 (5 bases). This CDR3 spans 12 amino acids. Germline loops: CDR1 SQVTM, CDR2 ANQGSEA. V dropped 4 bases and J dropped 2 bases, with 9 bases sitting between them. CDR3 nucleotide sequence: TGCAGCGTTGTCCGGGGTCCCTACGAGCAGTACTTC. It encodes CSVVRGPYEQYF.

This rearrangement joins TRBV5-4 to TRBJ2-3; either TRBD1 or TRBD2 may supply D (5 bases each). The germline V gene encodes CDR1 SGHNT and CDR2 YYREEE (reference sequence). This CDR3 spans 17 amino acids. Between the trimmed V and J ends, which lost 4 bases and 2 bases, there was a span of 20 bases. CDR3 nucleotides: TGTGCCAGCAGCCCTATCGGGGCAAGAGTCCTCACAGATACGCAGTATTTT. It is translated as CASSPIGARVLTDTQYF.

The CDR3 DNA is TGTGCCAGCACCAAGGGACTAGCGGGAGTGGGCTACAATGAGCAGTTCTTC. Translating it yields CASTKGLAGVGYNEQFF. This sequence joins TRBV7-6 and TRBJ2-1, with 14 bases identical to TRBD2. The J segment lost 3 bases and the V segment lost 7 bases, leaving 8 bases of the junction unmatched. In germline, CDR1 is SGHVS, CDR2 FNYEAQ. The CDR3 contains 17 residues.

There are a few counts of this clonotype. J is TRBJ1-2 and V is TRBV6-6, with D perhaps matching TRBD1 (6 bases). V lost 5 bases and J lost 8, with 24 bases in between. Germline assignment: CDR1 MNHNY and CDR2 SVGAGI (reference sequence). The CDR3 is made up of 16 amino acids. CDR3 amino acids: CASSQSPGHSNWGYTF. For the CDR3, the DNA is TGTGCCAGCAGTCAGTCACCGGGACATTCCAACTGGGGCTACACCTTC.

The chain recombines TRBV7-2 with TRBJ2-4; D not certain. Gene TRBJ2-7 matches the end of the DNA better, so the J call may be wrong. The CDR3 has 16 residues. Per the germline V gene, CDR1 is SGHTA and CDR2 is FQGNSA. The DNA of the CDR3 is TGTGCCAGCAGGTTCGCCTCGATCGGATCTTCCTACGAGCAGTACTTC. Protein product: CASRFASIGSSYEQYF.

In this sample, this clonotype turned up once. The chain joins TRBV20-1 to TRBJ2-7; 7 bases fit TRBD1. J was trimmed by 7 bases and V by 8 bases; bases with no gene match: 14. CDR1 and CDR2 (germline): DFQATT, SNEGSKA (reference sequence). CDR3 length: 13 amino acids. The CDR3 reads CSPRDSRTNEQYF. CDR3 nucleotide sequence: TGCAGTCCACGGGACAGTCGGACCAATGAGCAGTACTTC.

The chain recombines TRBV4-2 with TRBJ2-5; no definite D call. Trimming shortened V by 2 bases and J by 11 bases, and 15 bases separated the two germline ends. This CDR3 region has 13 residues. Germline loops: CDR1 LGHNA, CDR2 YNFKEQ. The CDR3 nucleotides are TGTGCCAGCAGCCAAACGAGTGGGTACAAGCAGTACTTC. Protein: CASSQTSGYKQYF.

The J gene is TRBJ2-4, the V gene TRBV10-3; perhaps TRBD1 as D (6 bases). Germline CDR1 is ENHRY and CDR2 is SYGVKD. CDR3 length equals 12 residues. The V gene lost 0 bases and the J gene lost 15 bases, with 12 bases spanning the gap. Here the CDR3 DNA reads TGTGCCATCAGTGAGTCGGGACACATACCGTACTTC. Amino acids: CAISESGHIPYF.

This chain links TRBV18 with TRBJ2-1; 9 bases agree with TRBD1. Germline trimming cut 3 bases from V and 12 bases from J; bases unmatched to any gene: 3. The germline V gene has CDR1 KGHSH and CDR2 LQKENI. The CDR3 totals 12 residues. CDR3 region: CASSPDRGRQFF. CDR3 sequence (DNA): TGTGCCAGCTCACCGGACAGGGGTAGGCAGTTCTTC.

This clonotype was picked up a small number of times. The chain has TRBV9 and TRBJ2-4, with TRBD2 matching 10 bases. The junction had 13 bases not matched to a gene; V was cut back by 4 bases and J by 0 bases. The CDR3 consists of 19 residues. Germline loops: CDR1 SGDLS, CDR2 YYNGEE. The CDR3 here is CASSPAGLAGVGAKNIQYF. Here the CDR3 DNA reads TGTGCCAGCAGCCCCGCAGGTCTAGCGGGAGTGGGAGCCAAAAACATTCAGTACTTC.

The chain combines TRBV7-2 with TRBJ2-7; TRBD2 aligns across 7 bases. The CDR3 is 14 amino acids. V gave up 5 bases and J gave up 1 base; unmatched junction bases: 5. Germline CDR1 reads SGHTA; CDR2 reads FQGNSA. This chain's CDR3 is CASSGTAGSYEQYF. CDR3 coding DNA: TGTGCCAGCAGCGGTACAGCGGGGTCCTACGAGCAGTACTTC.

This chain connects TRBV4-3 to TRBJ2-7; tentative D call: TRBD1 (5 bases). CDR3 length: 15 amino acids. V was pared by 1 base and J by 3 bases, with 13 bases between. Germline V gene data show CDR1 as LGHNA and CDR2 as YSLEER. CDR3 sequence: CASSQASGLGYEQYF. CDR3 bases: TGCGCCAGCAGCCAAGCCTCAGGGTTAGGCTACGAGCAGTACTTC.

The CDR3 sequence is CASSPGGQGAYGYTF. CDR3 DNA: TGTGCCAGCAGCCCTGGGGGACAGGGGGCTTATGGCTACACCTTC. The chain couples TRBV12-3 or TRBV12-4 to TRBJ1-2; 12 bases align to TRBD1. The trim removed 6 bases at V and 5 bases at J, leaving 7 bases unmatched. This CDR3 has 15 residues.

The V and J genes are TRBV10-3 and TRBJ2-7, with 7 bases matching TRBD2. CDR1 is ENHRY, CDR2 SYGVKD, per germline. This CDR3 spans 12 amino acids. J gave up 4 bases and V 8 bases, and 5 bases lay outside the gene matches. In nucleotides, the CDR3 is TGTGCCATCGGGGAGGGGCAGTACGAGCAGTACTTC. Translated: CAIGEGQYEQYF.

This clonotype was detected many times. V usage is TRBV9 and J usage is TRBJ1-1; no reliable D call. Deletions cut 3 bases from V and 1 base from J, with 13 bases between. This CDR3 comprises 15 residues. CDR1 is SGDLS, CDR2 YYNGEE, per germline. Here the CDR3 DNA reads TGTGCCAGCAGCGCCTTCCTCAACGGGAACACTGAAGCTTTCTTT. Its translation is CASSAFLNGNTEAFF.

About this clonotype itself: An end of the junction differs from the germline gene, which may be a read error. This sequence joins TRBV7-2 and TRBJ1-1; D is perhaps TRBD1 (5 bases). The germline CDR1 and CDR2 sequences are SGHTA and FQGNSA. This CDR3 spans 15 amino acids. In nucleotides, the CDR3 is TGTGCCAGCGGCTTACCCCCGGGTGGGGGGTATGAAGCTTTCTTT. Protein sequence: CASGLPPGGGYEAFF.

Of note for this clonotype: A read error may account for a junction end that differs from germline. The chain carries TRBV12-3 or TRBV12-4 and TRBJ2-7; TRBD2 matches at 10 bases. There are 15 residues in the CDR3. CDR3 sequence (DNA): TGTGCCTGCAGGATGAGCGGGGGGGCCGGTTACGAGCAGTACTTC. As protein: CACRMSGGAGYEQYF.

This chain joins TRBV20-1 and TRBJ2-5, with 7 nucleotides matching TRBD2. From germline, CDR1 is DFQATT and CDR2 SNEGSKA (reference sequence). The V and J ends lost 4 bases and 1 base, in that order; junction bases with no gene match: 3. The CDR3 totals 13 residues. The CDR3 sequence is CSATSGTQETQYF. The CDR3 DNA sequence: TGCAGTGCTACCAGCGGGACCCAAGAGACCCAGTACTTC.

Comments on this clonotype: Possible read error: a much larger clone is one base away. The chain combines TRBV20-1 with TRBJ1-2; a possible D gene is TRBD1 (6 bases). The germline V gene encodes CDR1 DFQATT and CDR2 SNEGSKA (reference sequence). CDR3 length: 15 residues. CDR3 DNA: TGCAGTGCTAGAGATCAAGGGACACTTAACGATGGCTACACCTTC. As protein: CSARDQGTLNDGYTF.

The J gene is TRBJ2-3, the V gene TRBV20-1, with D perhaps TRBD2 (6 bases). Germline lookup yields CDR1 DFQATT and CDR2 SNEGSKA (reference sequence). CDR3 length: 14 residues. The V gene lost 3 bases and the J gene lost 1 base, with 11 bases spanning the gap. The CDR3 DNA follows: TGCAGTGCTAGTAGGCGGGACGGCACAGATACGCAGTATTTT. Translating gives CSASRRDGTDTQYF.

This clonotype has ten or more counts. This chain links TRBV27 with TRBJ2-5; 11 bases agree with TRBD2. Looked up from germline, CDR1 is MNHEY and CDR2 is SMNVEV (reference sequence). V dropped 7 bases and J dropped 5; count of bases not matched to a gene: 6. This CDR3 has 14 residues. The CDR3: CASTSGRRRETQYF. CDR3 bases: TGTGCCAGCACTAGCGGGAGGAGAAGGGAGACCCAGTACTTC.

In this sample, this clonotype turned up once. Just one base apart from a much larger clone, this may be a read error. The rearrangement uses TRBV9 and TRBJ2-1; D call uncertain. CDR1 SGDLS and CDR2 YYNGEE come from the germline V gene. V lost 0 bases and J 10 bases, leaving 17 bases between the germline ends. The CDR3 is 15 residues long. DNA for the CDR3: TGTGCCAGCAGCGTAGAGCCGGGTTCCCCCTACGAGCAGTTCTTC. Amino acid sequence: CASSVEPGSPYEQFF.